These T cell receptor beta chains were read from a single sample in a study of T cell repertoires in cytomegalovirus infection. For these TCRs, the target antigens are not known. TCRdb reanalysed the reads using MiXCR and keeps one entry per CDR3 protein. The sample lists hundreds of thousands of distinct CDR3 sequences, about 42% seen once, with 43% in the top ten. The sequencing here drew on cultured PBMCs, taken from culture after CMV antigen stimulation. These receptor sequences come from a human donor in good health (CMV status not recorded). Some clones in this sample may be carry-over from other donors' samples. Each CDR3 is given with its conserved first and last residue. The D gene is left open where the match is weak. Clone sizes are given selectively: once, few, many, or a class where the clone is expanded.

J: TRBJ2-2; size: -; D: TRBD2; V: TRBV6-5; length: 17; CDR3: CASTRIGGGGNTGELFF; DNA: TGTGCCAGCACCCGGATCGGCGGGGGGGGGAACACCGGGGAGCTGTTTTTT
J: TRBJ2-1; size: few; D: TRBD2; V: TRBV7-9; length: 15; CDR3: CASSAGTSGGREQFF; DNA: TGTGCCAGCAGCGCAGGGACTAGCGGGGGTCGGGAGCAGTTCTTC
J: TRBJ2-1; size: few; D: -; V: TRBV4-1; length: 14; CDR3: CASSPPDTYNEQFF; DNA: TGCGCCAGCAGTCCCCCCGACACTTACAATGAGCAGTTCTTC
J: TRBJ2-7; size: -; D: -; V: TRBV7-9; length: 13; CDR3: CASSTSSGYEQYF; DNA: TGTGCCAGCAGCACTAGCTCAGGATACGAGCAGTACTTC
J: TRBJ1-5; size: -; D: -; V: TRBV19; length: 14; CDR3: CASSIVGGNQPQHF; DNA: TGTGCCAGTAGTATAGTAGGGGGCAATCAGCCCCAGCATTTT
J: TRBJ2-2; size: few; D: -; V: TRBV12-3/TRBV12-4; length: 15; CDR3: CASSPSSVNTGELFF; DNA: TGTGCCAGCAGCCCCTCATCGGTGAACACCGGGGAGCTGTTTTTT
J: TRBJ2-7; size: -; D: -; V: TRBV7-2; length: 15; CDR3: CASSWVAGETYEQYF; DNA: TGTGCCAGCAGCTGGGTTGCAGGCGAGACCTACGAGCAGTACTTC
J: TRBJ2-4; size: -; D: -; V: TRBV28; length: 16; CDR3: CASSFAGRVSKNIQYF; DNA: TGTGCCAGCAGTTTCGCAGGGCGGGTATCCAAAAACATTCAGTACTTC
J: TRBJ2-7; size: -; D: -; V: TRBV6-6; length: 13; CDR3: CASSYSTGNEQYF; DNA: TGTGCCAGCAGTTACTCGACGGGGAACGAGCAGTACTTC
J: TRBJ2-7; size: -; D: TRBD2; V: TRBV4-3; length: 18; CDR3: CASSQGISGRPRTYEQYF; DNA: TGCGCCAGCAGCCAAGGGATTAGCGGGAGACCCAGAACCTACGAGCAGTACTTC